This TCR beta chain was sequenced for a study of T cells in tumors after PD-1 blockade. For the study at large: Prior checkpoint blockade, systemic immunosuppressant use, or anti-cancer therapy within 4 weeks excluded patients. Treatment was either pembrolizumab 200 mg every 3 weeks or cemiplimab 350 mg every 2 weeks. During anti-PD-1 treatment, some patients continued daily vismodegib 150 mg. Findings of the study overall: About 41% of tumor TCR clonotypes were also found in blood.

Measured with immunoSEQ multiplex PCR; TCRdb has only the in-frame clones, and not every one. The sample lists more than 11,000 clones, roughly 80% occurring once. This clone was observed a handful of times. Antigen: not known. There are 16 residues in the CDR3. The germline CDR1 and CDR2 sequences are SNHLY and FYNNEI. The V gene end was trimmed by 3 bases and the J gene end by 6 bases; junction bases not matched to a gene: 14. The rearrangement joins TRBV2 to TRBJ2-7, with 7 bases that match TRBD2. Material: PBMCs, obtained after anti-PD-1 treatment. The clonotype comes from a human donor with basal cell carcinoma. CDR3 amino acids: CASSDRLGVGRGEQYF. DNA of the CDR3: TGTGCCAGCAGTGATCGGTTAGGGGTAGGGAGGGGCGAGCAGTACTTC. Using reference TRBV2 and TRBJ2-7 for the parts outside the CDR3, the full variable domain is EPEVTQTPSHQVTQMGQEVILRCVPISNHLYFYWYRQILGQKVEFLVSFYNNEISEKSEIFDDQFSVERPDGSNFTLKIRSTKLEDSAMYFCASSDRLGVGRGEQYFGPGTRLTVT.